The clone carrying this T cell receptor (beta chain) was counted many times. Its target is not known. These data originate in a study of T-cell memory formation after mild COVID-19. Study summary: Each donor largely had its own TCR clusters. Study-wide points: CD4/CD8 balance characterized clones contracting day 15 to 85, and CD4+ skew characterized later expanders.

This CDR3 comprises 15 residues. Per the germline V gene, CDR1 is MGHRA and CDR2 is YSYEKL. Trimming stripped 6 bases from V and 9 bases from J, with 21 bases between. TCRdb reprocessed the 5' RACE reads with MiXCR, giving one entry per CDR3 protein. The table records 100,000 to 150,000 distinct CDR3 sequences, approximately 15% of them present only once. This TCR derives from a man aged 18 to 29 who had mild COVID-19 (a few samples of this study predate the infection). Cell type and time point are not known. Sequencing was carried out using PBMCs or a T cell subset sorted from them (not recorded which). This chain links TRBV4-1 with TRBJ2-1; weak D call: TRBD1 (6 bases). In nucleotides, the CDR3 is TGCGCCAGCAGTCCTCTCACAGGGTACAGTGGTGAGCAGTTCTTC. Its protein product is CASSPLTGYSGEQFF.